One and the same sample provided the 21 T cell receptor beta chains below, sequenced in a study of blood T cell repertoires in COVID-19. Data came from immunoSEQ multiplex PCR; TCRdb stores just in-frame clones and leaves some out. This sample has approximately 90,000 clones, with about three quarters found just once. Sequenced input: peripheral blood. These receptors were collected from a human donor in a cohort sampled during active COVID-19.

V usage is TRBV4-2 and J usage is TRBJ1-5; 8 nucleotides match TRBD1. The CDR3 sequence is 15 residues long. Trimming removed 0 bases from V and 7 bases from J; junction bases left unmatched: 5. Germline lookup yields CDR1 LGHNA and CDR2 YNFKEQ. The CDR3 protein is CASSQDQDREQPQHF. The CDR3 nucleotides are TGTGCCAGCAGCCAAGACCAGGACAGGGAACAGCCCCAGCATTTT.

The chain combines TRBV27 with TRBJ2-7, with D maybe TRBD1 (6 bases). The CDR3 contains 15 residues. V shed 6 bases and J shed 2 bases, with 17 bases lying between them. The germline V gene has CDR1 MNHEY and CDR2 SMNVEV (reference sequence). CDR3 protein: CASSFRTAQAYEQYF. CDR3 nucleotide sequence: TGTGCCAGCAGCTTCCGGACAGCACAAGCCTACGAGCAGTACTTC.

In DNA form, the CDR3 reads TGTGCCAGCAGCCAATCTAGGGAGATCTATGGCTACACCTTC. Protein product: CASSQSREIYGYTF. V gene TRBV16 combines with J gene TRBJ1-2; no definite D call. Trimming pared 0 bases from V and 4 bases from J, leaving 9 bases between. The germline CDR1 and CDR2 sequences are KGHSY and FQNENV. CDR3 length: 14 amino acids.

The chain joins TRBV5-1 to TRBJ2-7; 10 bases are a match to TRBD2. The length of the CDR3 is 15 residues. J gave up 3 bases and V 1 base, and 4 bases lay outside the gene matches. Germline CDR1 and CDR2: SGHRS and YFSETQ. CDR3 loop: CASSLSLAGGYEQYF. Written as DNA, the CDR3 is TGCGCCAGCAGCTTGTCTTTAGCGGGAGGCTACGAGCAGTACTTC.

CDR3 in amino acids: CASSQGVSGILNIQYF. CDR3 in DNA: TGCGCCAGCAGCCAAGGGGTTAGCGGGATTCTGAACATTCAGTACTTC. This chain links TRBV4-3 with TRBJ2-4; 8 nucleotides agree with TRBD2. CDR1 LGHNA and CDR2 YSLEER come from the germline V gene. This CDR3 contains 16 residues. Losses at the gene ends were 1 base for V and 7 bases for J; bases not matched to a gene: 9.

Concerning this clone itself: A read error may produce the germline difference seen at one junction end. The chain joins TRBV7-7 to TRBJ2-5; D gene unclear. Germline CDR1 is SSHAT and CDR2 is FNYEAQ (reference sequence). The CDR3 covers 15 residues. The CDR3 here is CASSLGSQPQETQYF. In DNA form, the CDR3 reads TGTGCTAGCAGCTTAGGATCACAACCCCAAGAGACCCAGTACTTC. The full variable domain, with the rest looked up from reference TRBV7-7 and TRBJ2-5, is GAGVSQSPRYKVTKRGQDVTLRCDPISSHATLYWYQQALGQGPEFLTYFNYEAQPDKSGLPSDRFSAERPEGSISTLTIQRTEQRDSAMYRCASSLGSQPQETQYFGPGTRLLVL.

V gene TRBV7-9 combines with J gene TRBJ1-1; 8 bases fit TRBD1. Germline trimming cut 6 bases from V and 4 bases from J; bases unmatched to any gene: 1. Germline V CDR1 and CDR2: SEHNR, FQNEAQ (reference sequence). The CDR3 length is 12 residues. CDR3 sequence reads: CASSQGATEAFF. The CDR3 DNA follows: TGTGCCAGCAGTCAGGGGGCCACTGAAGCTTTCTTT.

A single count supports this clone. V and J are TRBV19 and TRBJ2-1, with TRBD2 matching over 13 bases. Germline loops: CDR1 LNHDA, CDR2 SQIVND (reference sequence). The CDR3 runs 14 residues. V was clipped by 3 bases and J by 7 bases; unmatched bases: 0. The CDR3: CASSMTSGRNEQFF. DNA for the CDR3: TGTGCCAGTAGTATGACTAGCGGGAGGAATGAGCAGTTCTTC.

The gene calls are TRBV15 and TRBJ2-5; the match to TRBD2 covers 7 bases. V lost 3 bases to trimming and J lost 5 bases; unmatched junction nucleotides: 12. The CDR3 totals 16 residues. Germline CDR1 and CDR2: LNHNV and YYDKDF (reference sequence). Written as DNA, the CDR3 is TGTGCCACCAGCAGGTCGGCGGGGGACTCGGGGGAGACCCAGTACTTC. Translation: CATSRSAGDSGETQYF.

This clone has a handful of counts. The chain recombines TRBV13 with TRBJ2-5; 11 bases agree with TRBD2. The CDR3 has 16 amino acids. Germline values: CDR1 PRHDT, CDR2 FYEKMQ (reference sequence). V lost 2 bases to trimming and J lost 4 bases; unmatched junction nucleotides: 6. The DNA of the CDR3 is TGTGCCAGCAGCTTAACGGTAGCGGGAGGGCGAGAGACCCAGTACTTC. Amino acids: CASSLTVAGGRETQYF.

Only one count was recorded for this clone. The V and J genes are TRBV3-1 (or the pseudogene TRBV3-2) and TRBJ2-3, with 15 positions matching TRBD2. From germline, CDR1 is LGHDT and CDR2 YNNKEL (reference sequence). The ends lost 5 bases at V and 2 bases at J; junction bases unmatched: 2. The CDR3 is 16 residues long. The CDR3 sequence is CASSGLAGGPTDTQYF. In DNA, the CDR3 is TGTGCCAGCAGCGGACTAGCGGGAGGGCCCACAGATACGCAGTATTTT.

The genes are TRBV11-2 and TRBJ2-7; the match to TRBD2 covers 8 bases. CDR1 is SGHAT, CDR2 FQNNGV, per germline. The CDR3 has 14 residues. V trimming: 4 bases; J trimming: 2 bases; junction bases outside the gene matches: 4. The CDR3 DNA is TGTGCCAGCAGCTCTACGGGAGGGACCTACGAGCAGTACTTC. This encodes CASSSTGGTYEQYF.

CDR3 in amino acids: CASRLGAWAGSYQETQYF. DNA for the CDR3: TGTGCCAGCAGACTCGGAGCGTGGGCAGGGTCGTACCAAGAGACCCAGTACTTC. This rearrangement joins TRBV2 to TRBJ2-5; a possible D gene is TRBD1 (5 bases). Deletions cut 6 bases from V and 0 bases from J, with 23 bases between. The CDR3 has 18 residues. CDR1 and CDR2 from the germline V gene are SNHLY and FYNNEI.

The chain recombines TRBV6-6 with TRBJ2-3, with D possibly being TRBD1 (5 bases). V was cut by 6 bases and J by 5 bases, with 6 bases left in between. CDR1 and CDR2 (germline): MNHNY, SVGAGI (reference sequence). This CDR3 spans 11 amino acids. CDR3 DNA sequence: TGTGCCAGCAGCCAGGGAGATACGCAGTATTTT. Its translation: CASSQGDTQYF.

The gene calls are TRBV18 and TRBJ2-7; 10 bases line up with TRBD1. The CDR3 runs 15 residues. CDR1 is KGHSH and CDR2 is LQKENI in the germline V gene. V lost 4 bases to trimming and J lost 1 base; unmatched junction nucleotides: 4. As DNA, the CDR3 is TGTGCCAGCTCACAGCCGGGACAGGGGTCCTACGAGCAGTACTTC. Protein sequence: CASSQPGQGSYEQYF.

The chain has TRBV4-1 and TRBJ1-5, with unresolved D. Germline V gives CDR1 MGHRA, CDR2 YSYEKL. The CDR3 length is 13 residues. Trimming took 1 base from V and 7 from J, leaving 8 bases between them. CDR3 DNA sequence: TGCGCCAGCAGCCAAGGACAAGCCCAGCCCCAGCATTTT. The encoded protein is CASSQGQAQPQHF.

This clone was detected only a few times. The genes are TRBV10-3 and TRBJ2-3; D uncertain. CDR1 is ENHRY and CDR2 is SYGVKD in the germline V gene. CDR3 length: 14 amino acids. V was cut by 8 bases and J by 2 bases, with 14 bases left in between. CDR3 DNA sequence: TGTGCCATCTCTGGCGGAACAAACACAGATACGCAGTATTTT. Translating gives CAISGGTNTDTQYF.

This clone was found many times. CDR3 sequence reads: CASSVGAGRRGETQYF. The CDR3 DNA reads TGTGCCAGCAGCGTAGGGGCGGGGAGAAGAGGGGAGACCCAGTACTTC. The chain employs TRBV9 and TRBJ2-5, with a tentative D call TRBD2 (6 bases). Germline V gene lookup returns CDR1 SGDLS and CDR2 YYNGEE. V was cut by 0 bases and J by 5 bases, with 17 bases left in between. The CDR3 runs to 16 residues.

The chain combines TRBV21-1 with TRBJ1-6; the table's TRBD1 call for D was not verified on the DNA. TRBV21-1 is labeled a pseudogene. The CDR3 sequence is 11 residues long. The CDR3 spells CASADSAPLHF. In DNA form, the CDR3 reads TGTGCCAGCGCAGACAGTGCACCCCTCCACTTT.

The gene calls are TRBV25-1 and TRBJ2-1; TRBD1 matches 9 bases. The germline V gene encodes CDR1 MGHDK and CDR2 SYGVNS. J was trimmed by 12 bases and V by 6 bases; bases with no gene match: 3. This CDR3 is 11 amino acids long. The CDR3: CASRETGGQFF. CDR3 DNA: TGTGCCAGCAGGGAGACAGGGGGGCAGTTCTTC.

This clone was observed a few times. The CDR3 nucleotides read TGTGCCAGTACCAACAGCCAAGAGACCCAGTACTTC. Amino acid sequence: CASTNSQETQYF. This sequence joins TRBV19 and TRBJ2-5; no clear D. This CDR3 comprises 12 residues. The V gene's germline CDR1 is LNHDA and CDR2 SQIVND (reference sequence). V was trimmed by 7 bases and J by 1 base, leaving 7 bases between them. Using reference TRBV19 and TRBJ2-5 for the parts outside the CDR3, the full variable domain is DGGITQSPKYLFRKEGQNVTLSCEQNLNHDAMYWYRQDPGQGLRLIYYSQIVNDFQKGDIAEGYSVSREKKESFPLTVTSAQKNPTAFYLCASTNSQETQYFGPGTRLLVL.